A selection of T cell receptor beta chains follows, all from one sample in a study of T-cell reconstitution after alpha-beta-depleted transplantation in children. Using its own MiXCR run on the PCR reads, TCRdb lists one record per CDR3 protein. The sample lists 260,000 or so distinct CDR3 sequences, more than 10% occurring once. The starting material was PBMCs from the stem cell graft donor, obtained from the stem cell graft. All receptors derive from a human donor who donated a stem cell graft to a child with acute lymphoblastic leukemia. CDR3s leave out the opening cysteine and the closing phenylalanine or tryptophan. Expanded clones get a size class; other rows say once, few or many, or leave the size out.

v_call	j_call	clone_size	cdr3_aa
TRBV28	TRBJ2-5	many	ASSPPVGGALETQY
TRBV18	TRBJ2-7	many	ASSTDRLSYEQY
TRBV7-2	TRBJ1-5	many	ASSLEGVQPQH
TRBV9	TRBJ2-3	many	ASSAGTGGFTDTQY
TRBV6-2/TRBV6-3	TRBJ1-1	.	ASSNSKEAF
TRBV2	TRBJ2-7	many	ASSGSHRLPYEQY
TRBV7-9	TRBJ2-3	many	ASSLSEKSSDTQY
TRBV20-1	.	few	SARRVAGAGDTQH
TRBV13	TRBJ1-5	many	ASSLTGQSQPQH
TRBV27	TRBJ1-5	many	ASSSLRNQPQH
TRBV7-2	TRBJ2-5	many	ASSSKDSWYQETQY
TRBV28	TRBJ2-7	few	ASRSRGASSYEQY
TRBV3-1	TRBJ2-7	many	ASSSPGLAVNEQY
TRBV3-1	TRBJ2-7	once	ASSRRGSSLEQY
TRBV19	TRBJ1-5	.	ASSIVPRRYSNQPQH
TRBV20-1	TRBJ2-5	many	SAIPGGGLAVGETQY
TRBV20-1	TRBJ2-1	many	SARDASGLGAGNEQF
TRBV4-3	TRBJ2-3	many	ASSQTSGSTDTQY
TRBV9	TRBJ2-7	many	ASSVDGGSTYEQY
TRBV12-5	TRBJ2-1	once	ASGLVLAGNNEQF
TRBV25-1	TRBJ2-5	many	ASSELGNTRASQY
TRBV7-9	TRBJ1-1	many	ASSQPGPIPEAF
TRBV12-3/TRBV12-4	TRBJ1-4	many	ASSLGLQLNEKLF
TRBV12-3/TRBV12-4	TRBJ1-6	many	ASSFEFGHNSPLH
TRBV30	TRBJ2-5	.	AWLRGGQATQY
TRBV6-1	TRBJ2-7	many	ASSPSGGAAYEQY
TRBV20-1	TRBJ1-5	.	SARVPGGIGQPQH
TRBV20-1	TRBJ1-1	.	SARVRDITLNTEAF
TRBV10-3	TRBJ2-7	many	AIMLTGGSYEQY
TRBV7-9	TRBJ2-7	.	ASSLGPLEQY